Listed here are 5 T cell receptor beta chains from one sample, sequenced in a study of T cells in Graves' hyperthyroidism and ophthalmopathy. The source material, RNA transcripts, was used to amplify TCR beta CDR3 regions. TCR CDR3 regions were first amplified by RT-PCR with HTBI primers. TCRdb used MiXCR to reprocess the multiplex PCR reads, holding one entry per CDR3 protein. The sample lists hundreds of thousands of distinct CDR3 sequences, roughly 13% occurring once. Sequenced sample: blood. These TCRs come from a young woman with Graves' hyperthyroidism.

This clonotype was observed at least ten times. The chain combines TRBV7-3 with TRBJ1-2; 10 positions match TRBD1. The J segment lost 7 bases and the V segment lost 4 bases, leaving 6 bases of the junction unmatched. Germline-derived CDR1 and CDR2 are SGHTA and FQGTGA. The CDR3 is 14 residues long. The CDR3 loop is CASSYDRGQGGYTF. Written as DNA, the CDR3 is TGTGCCAGCAGCTATGACAGGGGGCAGGGTGGCTACACCTTC.

In this sample, this clonotype turned up a few times. This chain connects TRBV5-4 to TRBJ1-2, with TRBD1 identical over 7 bases. Germline V gene sequence: CDR1 SGHNT, CDR2 YYREEE (reference sequence). CDR3 length: 14 residues. J was trimmed by 1 base and V by 4 bases; bases with no gene match: 4. The chain's CDR3 is CASSPWDSNYGYTF. The DNA for the CDR3 is TGTGCCAGCAGCCCTTGGGACAGTAACTATGGCTACACCTTC.

This clonotype was seen only a few times. The rearrangement uses TRBV27 and TRBJ2-6, with 11 bases fitting TRBD1. Per germline, CDR1 MNHEY and CDR2 SMNVEV (reference sequence). Trimming at V came to 0 bases and at J to 3 bases, leaving 4 bases not matched to a gene. CDR3 length: 18 residues. CDR3 nucleotides: TGTGCCAGCAGTTTATCGGACAGGGGGCGCGTTGGGGCCAACGTCCTGACTTTC. This translates into CASSLSDRGRVGANVLTF.

This chain joins TRBV24-1 and TRBJ2-3; D is ambiguous. Trimming removed 7 bases from V and 1 base from J, with 8 bases in between. The CDR3 runs to 13 residues. Germline V gene lookup returns CDR1 KGHDR and CDR2 SFDVKD. The CDR3 DNA reads TGTGCCACCAGGGGTACGGGCACAGATACGCAGTATTTT. This encodes CATRGTGTDTQYF.

This clonotype was detected a few times. The V call is TRBV30, the J call TRBJ2-2, with TRBD2 matching 8 bases. Germline loops: CDR1 GTSNPN, CDR2 SVGIG (reference sequence). The CDR3 covers 14 residues. The junction had 5 bases not matched to a gene; V was cut back by 3 bases and J by 5 bases. CDR3 amino acids: CAWRTGGGTGELFF. CDR3 coding DNA: TGTGCCTGGAGGACCGGGGGGGGGACCGGGGAGCTGTTTTTT.